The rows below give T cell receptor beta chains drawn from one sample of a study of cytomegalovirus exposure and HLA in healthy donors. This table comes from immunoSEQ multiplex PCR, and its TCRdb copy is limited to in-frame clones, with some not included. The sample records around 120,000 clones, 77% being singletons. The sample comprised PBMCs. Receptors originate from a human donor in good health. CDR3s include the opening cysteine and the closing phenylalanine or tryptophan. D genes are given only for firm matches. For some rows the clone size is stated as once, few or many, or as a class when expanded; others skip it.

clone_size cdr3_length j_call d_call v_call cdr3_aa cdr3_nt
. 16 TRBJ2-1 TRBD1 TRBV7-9 CASSSIRDSSYNEQFF TGTGCCAGCAGCTCGATCCGGGACAGCTCCTACAATGAGCAGTTCTTC
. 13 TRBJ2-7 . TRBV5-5 CASSLAQVDEQYF TGTGCCAGCAGCTTGGCTCAGGTCGACGAGCAGTACTTC
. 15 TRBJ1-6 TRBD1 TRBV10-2 CASSDLTGGNSPLHF TGCGCCAGCAGTGACTTAACAGGGGGCAATTCACCCCTCCACTTT
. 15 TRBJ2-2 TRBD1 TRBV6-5 CASSFGTGHTGELFF TGTGCCAGCAGTTTCGGGACAGGGCACACCGGGGAGCTGTTTTTT
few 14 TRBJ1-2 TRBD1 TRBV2 CASSRDRGNYGYTF TGTGCCAGCAGTCGGGACAGGGGGAACTATGGCTACACCTTC
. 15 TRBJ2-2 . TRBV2 CASSYLEGGTGELFF TGTGCCAGCAGCTACCTAGAGGGGGGGACCGGGGAGCTGTTTTTT
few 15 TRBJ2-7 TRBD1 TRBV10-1 CASSDEGAGSYEQYF TGCGCCAGCAGTGACGAGGGGGCCGGCTCCTACGAGCAGTACTTC
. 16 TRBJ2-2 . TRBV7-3 CASSLTAGGGTGELFF TGTGCCAGCAGCTTAACGGCAGGGGGAGGCACCGGGGAGCTGTTTTTT
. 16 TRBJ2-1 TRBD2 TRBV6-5 CASSYSGTSGHNEQFF TGTGCCAGCAGTTACTCCGGGACTAGCGGGCACAATGAGCAGTTCTTC
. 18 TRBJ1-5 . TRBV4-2 CASSPHLSEGDSNQPQHF TGTGCCAGCAGCCCCCACCTAAGCGAGGGAGATAGCAATCAGCCCCAGCATTTT
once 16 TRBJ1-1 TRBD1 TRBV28 CASSFFYGTVNTEAFF TGTGCCAGCAGTTTTTTTTATGGGACAGTGAACACTGAAGCTTTCTTT
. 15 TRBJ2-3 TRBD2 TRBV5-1 CASSLLAGSTDTQYF TGCGCCAGCAGCTTGCTAGCGGGTAGCACAGATACGCAGTATTTT
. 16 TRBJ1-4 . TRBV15 CATSRDSVAVREKLFF TGTGCCACCAGCAGAGATTCAGTGGCGGTCCGGGAAAAACTGTTTTTT
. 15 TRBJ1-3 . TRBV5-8 CASSLDRVSGNTIYF TGTGCCAGCAGCTTGGACAGGGTCTCTGGAAACACCATATATTTT
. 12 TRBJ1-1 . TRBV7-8 CASSLARDEAFF TGTGCCAGCAGCTTAGCGAGGGATGAAGCTTTCTTT
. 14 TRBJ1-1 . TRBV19 CASSTRSGNTEAFF TGTGCCAGTAGCACTCGATCCGGGAACACTGAAGCTTTCTTT
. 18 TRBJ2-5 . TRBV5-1 CASSLGGVTGTYQETQYF TGCGCCAGCAGCTTGGGGGGGGTCACGGGAACCTATCAAGAGACCCAGTACTTC
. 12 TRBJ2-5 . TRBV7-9 CASSLVSETQYF TGTGCCAGCAGCTTAGTATCGGAGACCCAGTACTTC
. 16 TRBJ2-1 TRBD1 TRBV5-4 CASSLGGTGGYNEQFF TGTGCCAGCAGCTTGGGGGGGACAGGTGGTTACAATGAGCAGTTCTTC
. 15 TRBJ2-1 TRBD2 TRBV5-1 CASSLAVSKREEQFF TGCGCCAGCAGCTTGGCGGTCTCGAAGCGGGAGGAGCAGTTCTTC
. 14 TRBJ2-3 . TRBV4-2 CASSQAERADTQYF TGTGCCAGCAGCCAAGCGGAGCGGGCAGATACGCAGTATTTT
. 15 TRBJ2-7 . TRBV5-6 CASSLFPGRSYEQYF TGTGCCAGCAGCTTGTTCCCAGGGCGCTCCTACGAGCAGTACTTC
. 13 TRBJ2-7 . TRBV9 CASSVGHIDEQYF TGTGCCAGCAGCGTGGGACATATCGACGAGCAGTACTTC